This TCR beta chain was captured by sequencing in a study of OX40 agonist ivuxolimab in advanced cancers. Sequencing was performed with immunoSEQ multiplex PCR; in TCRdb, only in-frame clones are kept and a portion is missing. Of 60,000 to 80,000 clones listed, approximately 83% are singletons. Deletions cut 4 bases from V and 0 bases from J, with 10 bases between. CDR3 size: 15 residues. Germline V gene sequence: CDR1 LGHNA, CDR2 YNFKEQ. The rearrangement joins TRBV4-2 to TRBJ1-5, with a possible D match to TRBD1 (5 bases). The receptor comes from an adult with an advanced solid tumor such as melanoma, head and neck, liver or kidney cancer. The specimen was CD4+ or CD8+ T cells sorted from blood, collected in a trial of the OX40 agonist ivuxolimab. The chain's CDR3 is CASSRNRYSNQPQHF. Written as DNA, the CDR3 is TGTGCCAGCAGCCGGAACAGGTATAGCAATCAGCCCCAGCATTTT.